This T cell receptor beta chain was retrieved from a study of graft-versus-host responses after intestinal transplantation. As for the study in general: After anti-thymocyte globulin induction, recipients took tacrolimus and steroids for three to four years. General observations from the study: Among circulating GvH clones, peak levels were associated with early post-transplant declines in HvG clones. High graft-versus-host to host-versus-graft clonal ratios were seen in allografts of patients with graft-donor T cell macrochimerism.

Trimming cost V 4 bases and J 6 bases, with 10 bases left between them. CDR1 is LNHDA and CDR2 is SQIVND in the germline V gene (reference sequence). This CDR3 comprises 14 residues. A remark on this clone: The antigen remains undetermined.

Profiling relied on immunoSEQ multiplex PCR, and the TCRdb table lists in-frame clones only, not all of them. The sample lists 86,000 or so clones, around nine tenths occurring once. This rearrangement joins TRBV19 to TRBJ1-6; D remains unclear. The source is a human donor who received an intestinal transplant. Sequenced here: unstimulated CD8+ T cells sorted from spleen or lymph node cells, sampled before intestinal transplant. CDR3 loop: CASSNSHLNSPLHF. DNA of the CDR3: TGTGCCAGTAGTAATTCACACCTTAATTCACCCCTCCACTTT.